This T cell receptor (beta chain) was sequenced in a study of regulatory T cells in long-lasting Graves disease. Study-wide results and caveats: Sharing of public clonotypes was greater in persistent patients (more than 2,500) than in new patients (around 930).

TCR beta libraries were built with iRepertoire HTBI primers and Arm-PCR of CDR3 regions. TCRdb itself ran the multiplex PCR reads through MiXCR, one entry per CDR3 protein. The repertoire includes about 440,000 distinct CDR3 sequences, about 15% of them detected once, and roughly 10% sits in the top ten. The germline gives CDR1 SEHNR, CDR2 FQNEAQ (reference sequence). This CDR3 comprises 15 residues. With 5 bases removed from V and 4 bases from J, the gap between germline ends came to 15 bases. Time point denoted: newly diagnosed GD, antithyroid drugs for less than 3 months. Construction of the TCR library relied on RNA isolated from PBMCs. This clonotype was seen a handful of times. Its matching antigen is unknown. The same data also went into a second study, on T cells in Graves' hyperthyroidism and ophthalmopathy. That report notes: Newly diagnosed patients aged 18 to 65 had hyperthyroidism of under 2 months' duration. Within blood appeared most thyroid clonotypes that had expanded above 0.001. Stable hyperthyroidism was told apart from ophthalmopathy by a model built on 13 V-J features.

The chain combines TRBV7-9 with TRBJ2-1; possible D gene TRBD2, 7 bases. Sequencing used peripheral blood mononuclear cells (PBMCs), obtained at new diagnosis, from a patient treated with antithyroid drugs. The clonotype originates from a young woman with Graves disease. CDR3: CASSPRGAEYNEQFF. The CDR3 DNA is TGTGCCAGCAGCCCCCGGGGGGCAGAGTACAATGAGCAGTTCTTC. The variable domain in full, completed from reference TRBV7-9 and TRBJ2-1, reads DTGVSQNPRHKITKRGQNVTFRCDPISEHNRLYWYRQTLGQGPEFLTYFQNEAQLEKSRLLSDRFSAERPKGSFSTLEIQRTEQGDSAMYLCASSPRGAEYNEQFFGPGTRLTVL.